This TCR beta chain was found in a study of blood T cell repertoires in COVID-19. Sequencing was performed with immunoSEQ multiplex PCR; in TCRdb, only in-frame clones are kept and a portion is missing. The table lists about 260,000 clones, around 84% of them singletons, with approximately 4% in the top ten. Germline V gene lookup returns CDR1 SGDLS and CDR2 YYNGEE. V dropped 1 base and J dropped 6 bases, with 8 bases sitting between them. This CDR3 has 13 amino acids. V and J are TRBV9 and TRBJ1-5; D remains unclear. Sequences were obtained from PBMCs or T cells enriched from blood (not recorded which). The receptor was isolated from a man younger than 45 with acute COVID-19. The CDR3 DNA is TGTGCCAGCAGCGTATCCCCTCGTCAGCCCCAGCATTTT. It is translated as CASSVSPRQPQHF.